The present T cell receptor (beta chain) was sequenced within a study of T cell responses to AZD1222 COVID-19 vaccine. Broader study findings: Donors skewed white British and female; clonal diversity was possibly underestimated.

Comment on this clone: What it binds is not known.

CDR1 SGHDT and CDR2 YYEEEE come from the germline V gene. This CDR3 is built from 15 residues. Trimming took off 0 bases at V and 4 bases at J, with 14 bases between the two ends. Using immunoSEQ multiplex PCR, the repertoire was profiled, and TCRdb retains in-frame clones only, with some absent. The sample lists about 14,000 clones, roughly four fifths seen once, with approximately 40% in the top ten. This sequence joins TRBV5-6 and TRBJ2-7; D possibly corresponds to TRBD2 (6 bases). Specimen: peripheral blood, collected 28 days after the second AZD1222 dose. This receptor was taken from an adult who received the AZD1222 COVID-19 vaccine. CDR3 sequence: CASSLVLAASYEQYF. In nucleotides, the CDR3 is TGTGCCAGCAGCTTGGTATTAGCGGCGTCTTACGAGCAGTACTTC.